This TCR beta chain was retrieved from a study of blood T cell repertoires in COVID-19. TCRdb's table, derived via immunoSEQ multiplex PCR, lists solely in-frame clones and lacks some. The sample lists about 160,000 clones, roughly 79% occurring once. Unmatched junction bases numbered 7, after V lost 5 bases and J lost 5 bases. CDR3 length: 15 residues. Germline CDR1 is MNHEY and CDR2 is SMNVEV (reference sequence). Specimen: peripheral blood. The V gene is TRBV27, the J gene TRBJ2-7; TRBD1 matches at 12 bases. This TCR was recovered from a woman over 75 with acute or convalescent COVID-19. The CDR3 is CASSPRGTGGHEQYF. In DNA form, the CDR3 reads TGTGCCAGCAGTCCACGAGGGACAGGGGGCCACGAGCAGTACTTC.